The sequence of this TCR beta chain was determined in a study of blood T cells in healthy people across ages. Combining a sample-barcoded 5' primer with a J-beta primer mix, a second PCR ran for 7 to 11 cycles. One entry per CDR3 protein results from TCRdb running MiXCR on the 5' RACE reads. This table has about 1,600,000 distinct CDR3 sequences, around 42% appearing once. Sequenced input: blood. The TCR was taken from a woman aged 18-29 years in good health.

The CDR3 loop is CASSALAEYNEQFF. CDR3 DNA sequence: TGTGCCAGCAGCGCCTTAGCGGAGTACAATGAGCAGTTCTTC. The chain is built from TRBV3-1 and TRBJ2-1; TRBD2 might be the D (6 bases). The length of the CDR3 is 14 residues. The ends were cut back, 5 bases at V and 4 bases at J, with 12 bases in the middle. Germline V gene lookup returns CDR1 LGHDT and CDR2 YNNKEL (reference sequence).